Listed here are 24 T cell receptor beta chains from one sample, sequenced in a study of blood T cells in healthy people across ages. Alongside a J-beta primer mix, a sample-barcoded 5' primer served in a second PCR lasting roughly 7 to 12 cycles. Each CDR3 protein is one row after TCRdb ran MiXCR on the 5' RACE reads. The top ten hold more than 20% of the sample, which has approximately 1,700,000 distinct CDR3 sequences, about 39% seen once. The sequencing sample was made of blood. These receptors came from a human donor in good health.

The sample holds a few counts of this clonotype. Written as DNA, the CDR3 is TGTGCCAGCAGCCAAGATCCTACGTACCAAGAGACCCAGTACTTC. It specifies CASSQDPTYQETQYF. This chain links TRBV4-2 with TRBJ2-5; D ambiguous. This CDR3 has 15 residues. V shed 0 bases and J shed 0 bases, with 8 bases lying between them. In germline, CDR1 is LGHNA, CDR2 YNFKEQ.

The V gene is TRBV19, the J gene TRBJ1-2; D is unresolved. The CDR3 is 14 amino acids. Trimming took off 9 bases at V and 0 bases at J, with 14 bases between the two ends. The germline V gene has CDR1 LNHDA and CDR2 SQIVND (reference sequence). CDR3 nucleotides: TGTGCCAGCGCAGCGGACCACTCTAACTATGGCTACACCTTC. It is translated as CASAADHSNYGYTF.

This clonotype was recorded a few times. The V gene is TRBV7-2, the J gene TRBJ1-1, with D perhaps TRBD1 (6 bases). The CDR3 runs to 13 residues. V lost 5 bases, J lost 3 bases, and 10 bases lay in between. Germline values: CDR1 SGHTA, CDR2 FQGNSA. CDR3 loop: CASSKQGYTEAFF. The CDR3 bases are TGTGCCAGCAGCAAACAGGGATACACTGAAGCTTTCTTT.

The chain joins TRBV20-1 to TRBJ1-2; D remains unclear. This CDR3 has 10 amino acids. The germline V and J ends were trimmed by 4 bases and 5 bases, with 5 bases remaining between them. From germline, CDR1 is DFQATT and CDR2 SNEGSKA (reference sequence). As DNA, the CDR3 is TGCAGTGCTACGGAATATGGCTACACCTTC. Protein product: CSATEYGYTF.

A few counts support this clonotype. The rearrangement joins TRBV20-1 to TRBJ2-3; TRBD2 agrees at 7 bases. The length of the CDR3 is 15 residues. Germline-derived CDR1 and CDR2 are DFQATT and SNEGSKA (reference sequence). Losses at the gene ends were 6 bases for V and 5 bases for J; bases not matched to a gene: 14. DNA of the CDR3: TGCAGTGCAGGGAGGGGAGACTTTGGGGGAGATACGCAGTATTTT. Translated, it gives CSAGRGDFGGDTQYF.

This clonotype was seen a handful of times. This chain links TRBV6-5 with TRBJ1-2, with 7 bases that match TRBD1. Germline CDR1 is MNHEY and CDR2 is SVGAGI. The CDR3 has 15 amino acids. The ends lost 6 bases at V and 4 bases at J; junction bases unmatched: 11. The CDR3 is CASSPNSGTAYGYTF. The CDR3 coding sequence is TGTGCCAGCAGCCCAAACTCCGGGACAGCCTATGGCTACACCTTC.

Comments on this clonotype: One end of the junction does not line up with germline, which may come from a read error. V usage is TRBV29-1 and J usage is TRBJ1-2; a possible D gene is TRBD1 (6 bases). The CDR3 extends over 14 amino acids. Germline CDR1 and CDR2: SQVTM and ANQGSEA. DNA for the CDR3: TGCGGCGTTGTAGGGGGAAGTGACAACTATGGCTACACCTTC. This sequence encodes CGVVGGSDNYGYTF.

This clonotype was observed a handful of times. DNA of the CDR3: TGTGCCAGCAGTGACTCACCGGGACAGGGTTACAATGAGCAGTTCTTC. Protein sequence: CASSDSPGQGYNEQFF. The chain links TRBV6-4 to TRBJ2-1, with 9 bases lining up with TRBD1. Germline CDR1 is MRHNA and CDR2 is SNTAGT. CDR3 size: 16 residues. The junction had 4 bases not matched to a gene; V was cut back by 0 bases and J by 4 bases.

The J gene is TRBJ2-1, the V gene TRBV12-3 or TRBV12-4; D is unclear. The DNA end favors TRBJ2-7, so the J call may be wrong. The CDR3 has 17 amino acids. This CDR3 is CASSLYIWGSSYNEQYF. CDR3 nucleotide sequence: TGTGCCAGCAGTTTATATATCTGGGGAAGCTCCTACAATGAGCAGTACTTC.

In DNA form, the CDR3 reads TGTGCCAGCAGCTGGATAAACTACAGGGGGCGCAGGGATACGCAGTATTTT. Translating it yields CASSWINYRGRRDTQYF. This sequence joins TRBV7-8 and TRBJ2-3; TRBD1 agrees at 9 bases. The CDR3 runs 17 residues. J lost 6 bases, V lost 4 bases, and 14 bases had no gene match. Germline-derived CDR1 and CDR2 are SGHVS and FQNEAQ. Filled out from reference TRBV7-8 and TRBJ2-3, the complete variable domain reads GAGVSQSPRYKVAKRGQDVALRCDPISGHVSLFWYQQALGQGPEFLTYFQNEAQLDKSGLPSDRFFAERPEGSVSTLKIQRTQQEDSAVYLCASSWINYRGRRDTQYFGPGTRLTVL.

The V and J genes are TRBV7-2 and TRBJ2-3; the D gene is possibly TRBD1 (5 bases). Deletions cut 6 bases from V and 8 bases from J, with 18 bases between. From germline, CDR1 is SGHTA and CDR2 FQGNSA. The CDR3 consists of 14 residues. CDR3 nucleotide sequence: TGTGCCAGCAGTTCAGTGGAGTGGGGCGCTACGCAGTATTTT. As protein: CASSSVEWGATQYF. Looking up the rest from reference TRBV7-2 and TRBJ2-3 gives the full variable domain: GAGVSQSPSNKVTEKGKDVELRCDPISGHTALYWYRQSLGQGLEFLIYFQGNSAPDKSGLPSDRFSAERTGGSVSTLTIQRTQQEDSAVYLCASSSVEWGATQYFGPGTRLTVL.

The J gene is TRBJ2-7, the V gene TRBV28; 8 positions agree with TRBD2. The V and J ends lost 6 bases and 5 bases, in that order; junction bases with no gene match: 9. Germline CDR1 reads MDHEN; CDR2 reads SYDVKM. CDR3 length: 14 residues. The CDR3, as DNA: TGTGCCAGCAGAGGTAGCGGGAACAGGAACGAGCAGTACTTC. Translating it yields CASRGSGNRNEQYF.

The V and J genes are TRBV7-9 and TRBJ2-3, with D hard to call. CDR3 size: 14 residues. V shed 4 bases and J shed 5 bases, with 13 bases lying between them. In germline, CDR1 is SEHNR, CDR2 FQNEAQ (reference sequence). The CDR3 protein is CASSSDQTKDTQYF. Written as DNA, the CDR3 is TGTGCCAGCAGCTCGGACCAAACTAAAGATACGCAGTATTTT.

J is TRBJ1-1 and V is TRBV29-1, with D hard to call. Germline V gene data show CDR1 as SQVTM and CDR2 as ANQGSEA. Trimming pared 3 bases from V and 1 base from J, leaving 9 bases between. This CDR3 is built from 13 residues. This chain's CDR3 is CSVDVDGNTEAFF. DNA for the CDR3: TGCAGCGTTGATGTCGATGGGAACACTGAAGCTTTCTTT. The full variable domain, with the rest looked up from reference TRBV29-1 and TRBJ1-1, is SAVISQKPSRDICQRGTSLTIQCQVDSQVTMMFWYRQQPGQSLTLIATANQGSEATYESGFVIDKFPISRPNLTFSTLTVSNMSPEDSSIYLCSVDVDGNTEAFFGQGTRLTVV.

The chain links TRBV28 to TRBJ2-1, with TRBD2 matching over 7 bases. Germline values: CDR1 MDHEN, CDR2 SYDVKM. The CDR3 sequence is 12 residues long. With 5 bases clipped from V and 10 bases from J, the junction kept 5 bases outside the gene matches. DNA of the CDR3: TGTGCCAGCAGTGGGGGGGGACGGGAGCAGTTCTTC. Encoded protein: CASSGGGREQFF.

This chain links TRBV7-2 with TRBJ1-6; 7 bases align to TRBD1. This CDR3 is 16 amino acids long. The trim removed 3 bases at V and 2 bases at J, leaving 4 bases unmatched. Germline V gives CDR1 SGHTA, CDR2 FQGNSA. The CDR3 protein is CTSSFQQGPYNSPLHF. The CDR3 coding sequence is TGTACCAGCAGCTTCCAACAGGGGCCCTATAATTCACCCCTCCACTTT.

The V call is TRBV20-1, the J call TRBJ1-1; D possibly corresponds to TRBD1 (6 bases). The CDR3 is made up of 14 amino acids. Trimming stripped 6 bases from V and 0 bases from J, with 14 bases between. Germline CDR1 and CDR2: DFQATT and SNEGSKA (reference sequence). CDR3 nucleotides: TGCAGTGCCGGGGTCGGGGGCATGAACACTGAAGCTTTCTTT. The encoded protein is CSAGVGGMNTEAFF.

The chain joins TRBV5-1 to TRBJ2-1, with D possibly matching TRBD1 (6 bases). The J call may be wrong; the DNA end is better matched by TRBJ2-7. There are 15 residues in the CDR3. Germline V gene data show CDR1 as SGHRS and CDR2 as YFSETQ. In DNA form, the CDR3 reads TGCGCCAGCAGCATAGACAGGCCATCCCTCGATGAGCAGTACTTC. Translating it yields CASSIDRPSLDEQYF.

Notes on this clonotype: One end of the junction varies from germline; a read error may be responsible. CDR3 sequence (DNA): TGCAGTGCTAGAGATGGTGGGAGGGAGACCCGGTACTTC. It translates to CSARDGGRETRYF. The chain employs TRBV20-1 and TRBJ2-5; 7 bases are a match to TRBD2. CDR1 and CDR2 (germline): DFQATT, SNEGSKA (reference sequence). The CDR3 is 13 residues long.

The DNA of the CDR3 is TGTGCCAGCAGCTTAGTAACCGGACCGAAGAACACTGAAGCTTTCTTT. Protein product: CASSLVTGPKNTEAFF. V gene TRBV7-9 combines with J gene TRBJ1-1; D remains ambiguous. The germline V gene has CDR1 SEHNR and CDR2 FQNEAQ (reference sequence). The CDR3 sequence is 16 residues long. Trimming cost V 1 base and J 1 base, with 13 bases left between them. Drawing the rest from reference TRBV7-9 and TRBJ1-1, the complete variable domain is DTGVSQNPRHKITKRGQNVTFRCDPISEHNRLYWYRQTLGQGPEFLTYFQNEAQLEKSRLLSDRFSAERPKGSFSTLEIQRTEQGDSAMYLCASSLVTGPKNTEAFFGQGTRLTVV.

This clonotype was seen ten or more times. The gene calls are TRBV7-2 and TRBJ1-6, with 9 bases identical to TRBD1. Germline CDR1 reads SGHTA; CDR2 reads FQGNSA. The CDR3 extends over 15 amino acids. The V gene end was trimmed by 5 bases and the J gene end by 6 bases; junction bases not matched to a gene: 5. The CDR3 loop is CASSLQTGGNSPLHF. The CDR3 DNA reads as TGTGCCAGCAGCCTGCAGACAGGGGGTAATTCACCCCTCCACTTT. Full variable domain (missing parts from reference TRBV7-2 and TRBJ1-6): GAGVSQSPSNKVTEKGKDVELRCDPISGHTALYWYRQSLGQGLEFLIYFQGNSAPDKSGLPSDRFSAERTGGSVSTLTIQRTQQEDSAVYLCASSLQTGGNSPLHFGNGTRLTVT.

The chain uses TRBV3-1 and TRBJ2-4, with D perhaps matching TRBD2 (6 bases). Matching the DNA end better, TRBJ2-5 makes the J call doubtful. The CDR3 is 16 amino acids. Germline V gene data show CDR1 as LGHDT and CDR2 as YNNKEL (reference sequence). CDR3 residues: CASSQDEGTAGETQYF. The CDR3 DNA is TGTGCCAGCAGCCAAGATGAGGGGACCGCGGGGGAGACCCAGTACTTC.

CDR3 sequence: CASSQDLRQSDAEAFF. CDR3 bases: TGTGCCAGCAGCCAAGATCTCCGGCAGAGCGACGCTGAAGCTTTCTTT. The rearrangement uses TRBV4-2 and TRBJ1-1, with unresolved D. Germline V lookup: CDR1 LGHNA, CDR2 YNFKEQ. Trimming removed 0 bases at V and 6 bases at J, with 17 bases between. This CDR3 comprises 16 residues.

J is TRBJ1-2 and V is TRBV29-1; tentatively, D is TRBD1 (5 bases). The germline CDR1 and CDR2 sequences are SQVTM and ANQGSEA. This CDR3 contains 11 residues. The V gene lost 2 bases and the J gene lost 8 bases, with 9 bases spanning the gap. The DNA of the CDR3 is TGCAGCGTTGAATTTTGGGGGGGCTACACCTTC. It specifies CSVEFWGGYTF.